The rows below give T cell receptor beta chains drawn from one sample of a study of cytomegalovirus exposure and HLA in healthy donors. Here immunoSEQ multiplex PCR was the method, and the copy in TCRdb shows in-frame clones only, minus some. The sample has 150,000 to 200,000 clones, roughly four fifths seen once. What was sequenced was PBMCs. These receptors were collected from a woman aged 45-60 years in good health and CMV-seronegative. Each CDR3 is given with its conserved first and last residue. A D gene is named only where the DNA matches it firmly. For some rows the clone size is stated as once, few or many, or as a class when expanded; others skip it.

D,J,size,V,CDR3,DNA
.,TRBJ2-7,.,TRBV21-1,CASSKAGGASDSYEQYF,TGTGCCAGCAGCAAAGCGGGGGGGGCCTCGGACTCCTACGAGCAGTACTTC
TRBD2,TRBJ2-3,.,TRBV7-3,CASSPGTGGVADTQYF,TGTGCCAGCAGCCCAGGCACTGGGGGGGTTGCAGATACGCAGTATTTT
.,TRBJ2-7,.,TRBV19,CASSKEDNSYEQYF,TGTGCCAGTAGTAAAGAGGACAATAGCTACGAGCAGTACTTC
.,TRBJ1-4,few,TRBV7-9,CASSRDTWPEKLFF,TGTGCCAGCAGCAGGGACACCTGGCCCGAAAAACTGTTTTTT
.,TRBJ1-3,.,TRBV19,CAARVGNTIYF,TGTGCAGCCAGGGTTGGAAACACCATATATTTT
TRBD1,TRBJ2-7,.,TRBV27,CASSFGGTGHYEQYF,TGTGCCAGCAGTTTCGGGGGGACAGGGCATTACGAGCAGTACTTC
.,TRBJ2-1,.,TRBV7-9,CASSFAAEPSQFF,TGTGCCAGCAGCTTTGCGGCGGAACCTTCGCAGTTCTTC
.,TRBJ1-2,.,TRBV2,CASSGLGGVNDGYTF,TGTGCCAGCAGTGGGTTAGGGGGGGTTAACGATGGCTACACCTTC
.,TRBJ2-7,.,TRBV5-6,CASSESGTGTRSYEQYF,TGTGCCAGCAGCGAGTCGGGAACAGGGACCCGCTCCTACGAGCAGTACTTC
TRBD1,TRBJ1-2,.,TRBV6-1,CASSGGTGGFYGYTF,TGTGCCAGCAGTGGCGGGACAGGGGGCTTCTATGGCTACACCTTC
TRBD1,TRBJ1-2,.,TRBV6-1,CASSAPVPGTGNNYGYTF,TGTGCCAGCAGTGCGCCCGTTCCCGGGACAGGGAATAACTATGGCTACACCTTC
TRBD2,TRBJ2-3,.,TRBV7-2,CASSLAKRRGNTDTQYF,TGTGCCAGCAGCTTAGCTAAGAGGCGGGGGAACACAGATACGCAGTATTTT
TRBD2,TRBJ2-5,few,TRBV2,CASRGLGETQYF,TGTGCCAGCAGGGGACTAGGGGAGACCCAGTACTTC
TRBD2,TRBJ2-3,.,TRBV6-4,CASSPWGGGADTQYF,TGTGCCAGCAGCCCTTGGGGCGGGGGGGCAGATACGCAGTATTTT
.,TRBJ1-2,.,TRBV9,CASSVGAVSYGYTF,TGTGCCAGCAGCGTAGGCGCGGTGAGCTATGGCTACACCTTC
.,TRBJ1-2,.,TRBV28,CASSSMDGYTF,TGTGCCAGCAGTTCTATGGATGGCTACACCTTC
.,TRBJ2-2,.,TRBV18,CASSPDSAGELFF,TGTGCCAGCTCACCGGACTCAGCCGGGGAGCTGTTTTTT
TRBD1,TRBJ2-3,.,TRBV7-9,CASSRDRGITDTQYF,TGTGCCAGCAGCCGGGACAGGGGGATAACAGATACGCAGTATTTT
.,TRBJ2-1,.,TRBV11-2,CASSPPPLVGRIEQFF,TGTGCCAGCAGCCCACCCCCACTAGTAGGGAGAATTGAGCAGTTCTTC
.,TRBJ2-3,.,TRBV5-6,CASSPSLVGDTQYF,TGTGCCAGCAGTCCATCGCTAGTAGGAGATACGCAGTATTTT
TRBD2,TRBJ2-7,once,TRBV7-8,CASSSLAGSEQYF,TGTGCCAGCTCCAGCCTAGCGGGATCAGAGCAGTACTTC
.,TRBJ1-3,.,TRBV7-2,CASSSPVSGNTIYF,TGTGCCAGCAGCTCCCCAGTTTCTGGAAACACCATATATTTT
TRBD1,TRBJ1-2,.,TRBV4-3,CASSPYRDRPYGYTF,TGCGCCAGCAGCCCGTACCGGGACAGGCCCTATGGCTACACCTTC
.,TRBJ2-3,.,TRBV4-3,CASSSQSDTQYF,TGCGCCAGCAGCTCCCAGTCAGATACGCAGTATTTT
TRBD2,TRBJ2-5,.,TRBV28,CASIRAGDQETQYF,TGTGCCAGCATAAGAGCGGGGGATCAAGAGACCCAGTACTTC
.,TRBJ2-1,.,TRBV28,CASLGRYNEQFF,TGTGCCAGCTTGGGGAGGTACAATGAGCAGTTCTTC
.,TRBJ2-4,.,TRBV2,CASQQGGSKNIQYF,TGTGCCAGCCAACAGGGAGGGTCCAAAAACATTCAGTACTTC
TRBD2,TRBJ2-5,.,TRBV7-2,CASSLLSSGGARETQYF,TGTGCCAGCAGCTTGCTTTCTAGCGGGGGGGCTAGGGAGACCCAGTACTTC
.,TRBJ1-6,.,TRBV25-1,CASSDVRQLYSPLHF,TGTGCCAGCAGTGACGTGAGACAGCTATATTCACCCCTCCACTTT
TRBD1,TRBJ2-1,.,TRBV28,CASSPDSWDRGLNEQFF,TGTGCCAGCAGTCCCGACTCTTGGGACAGGGGGCTCAATGAGCAGTTCTTC
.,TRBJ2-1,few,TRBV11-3,CASSLGGEAYNEQFF,TGTGCCAGCAGCTTAGGCGGGGAGGCCTACAATGAGCAGTTCTTC
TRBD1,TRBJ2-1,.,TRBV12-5,CASGPATGRNEQFF,TGTGCTAGTGGTCCGGCGACAGGGCGCAATGAGCAGTTCTTC
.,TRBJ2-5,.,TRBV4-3,CASSQSETMQETQYF,TGCGCCAGCAGCCAAAGTGAGACTATGCAAGAGACCCAGTACTTC
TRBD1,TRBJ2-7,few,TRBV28,CASSFQGAKNYEQYF,TGTGCCAGCAGTTTCCAGGGGGCGAAAAACTACGAGCAGTACTTC
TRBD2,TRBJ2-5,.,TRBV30,CAWEVSGSGETQYF,TGTGCCTGGGAGGTTAGCGGGAGTGGAGAGACCCAGTACTTC
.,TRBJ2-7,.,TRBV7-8,CASSFGRDRVEKQYF,TGTGCCAGCAGCTTCGGGCGGGACCGGGTCGAGAAGCAGTACTTC
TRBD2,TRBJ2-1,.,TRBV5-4,CASTTSGDLYNEQFF,TGTGCCAGCACCACAAGCGGGGACCTCTACAATGAGCAGTTCTTC
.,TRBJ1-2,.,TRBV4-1,CASSQEPYVFDSYGYTF,TGCGCCAGCAGCCAAGAGCCGTACGTCTTCGACAGCTATGGCTACACCTTC
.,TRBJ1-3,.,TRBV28,CASSSPRGPGGNTIYF,TGTGCCAGCAGTTCCCCGAGAGGTCCGGGAGGAAACACCATATATTTT
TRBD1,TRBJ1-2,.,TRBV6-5,CASRREGAYGYTF,TGTGCCAGTCGCCGGGAGGGGGCATATGGCTACACCTTC
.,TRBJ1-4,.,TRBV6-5,CASSRTFDEKLFF,TGTGCCAGCAGTCGGACATTTGACGAAAAACTGTTTTTT
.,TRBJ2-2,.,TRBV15,CATSRGLNTGELFF,TGTGCCACCAGCAGGGGACTTAACACCGGGGAGCTGTTTTTT
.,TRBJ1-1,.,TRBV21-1,CASTKPRQGAENTEAFF,TGTGCCAGCACCAAACCCCGACAGGGGGCGGAGAACACTGAAGCTTTCTTT
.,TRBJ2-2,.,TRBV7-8,CASSFLSTGTGELFF,TGTGCCAGCAGCTTCCTATCGACAGGCACCGGGGAGCTGTTTTTT
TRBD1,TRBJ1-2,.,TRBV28,CASSTQGAGAYGYTF,TGTGCCAGCAGTACACAGGGGGCGGGAGCATATGGCTACACCTTC
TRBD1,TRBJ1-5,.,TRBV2,CASSAGQGRQPQHF,TGTGCCAGCAGTGCCGGACAGGGCAGACAGCCCCAGCATTTT
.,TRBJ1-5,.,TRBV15,CATSSTTGIGQPQHF,TGTGCCACCAGCAGTACGACAGGAATAGGACAGCCCCAGCATTTT
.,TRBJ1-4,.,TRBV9,CASSVGGLGGVPTRATNEKLFF,TGTGCCAGCAGCGTAGGAGGTCTTGGGGGGGTGCCGACCCGGGCAACTAATGAAAAACTGTTTTTT
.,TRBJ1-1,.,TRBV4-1,CASTRLRFGDTEAFF,TGCGCCAGCACCAGACTACGGTTCGGGGACACTGAAGCTTTCTTT
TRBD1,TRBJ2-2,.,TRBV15,CATSSRTGGSPTNTGELFF,TGTGCCACCAGCAGCCGGACAGGGGGCTCCCCGACTAACACCGGGGAGCTGTTTTTT
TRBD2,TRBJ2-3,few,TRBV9,CASSPRTSGRFPEADTQYF,TGTGCCAGCAGCCCCCGGACTAGCGGGAGGTTTCCAGAAGCAGATACGCAGTATTTT